The rows below give T cell receptor beta chains drawn from one sample of a study of blood T cell repertoires in COVID-19. Method: immunoSEQ multiplex PCR; TCRdb's copy keeps in-frame clones and lacks some. This repertoire shows about 130,000 clones, 92% found once; its top ten account for around 2.1%. What was sequenced was peripheral blood. These receptors were collected from a middle-aged man with COVID-19, enrolled during active disease. The CDR3 runs from the conserved cysteine through the conserved F or W. Each record gives: V gene, J gene, D gene, CDR3 DNA, CDR3 protein. A D gene is named only where the DNA matches it firmly.

V: TRBV27; J: TRBJ2-1; D: .; DNA: TGTGCCAGCAGTTTATCAGGGACACCTTACAATGAGCAGTTCTTC; CDR3: CASSLSGTPYNEQFF
V: TRBV29-1; J: TRBJ2-3; D: TRBD1; DNA: TGCAGCGTTGACGGACAGGGAGGAGATACGCAGTATTTT; CDR3: CSVDGQGGDTQYF
V: TRBV4-1; J: TRBJ2-3; D: TRBD2; DNA: TGCGCCAGCAGCCCGAACCATGGAGCGGGGGATACGCAGTATTTT; CDR3: CASSPNHGAGDTQYF
V: TRBV6-5; J: TRBJ2-5; D: TRBD1; DNA: TGTGCCAGCAGTTACTCGAGGGTCAGGGGGGAGACCCAGTACTTC; CDR3: CASSYSRVRGETQYF
V: TRBV5-1; J: TRBJ2-3; D: .; DNA: TGCGCCAGCAGCTTTCTTCACGGCGGGACCCTAAGCACAGATACGCAGTATTTT; CDR3: CASSFLHGGTLSTDTQYF
V: TRBV5-1; J: TRBJ1-2; D: TRBD1; DNA: TGCGCCAGCAGCTTGGGGCAGGGGGATGGCTACACCTTC; CDR3: CASSLGQGDGYTF
V: TRBV6-5; J: TRBJ2-5; D: TRBD2; DNA: TGTGCCAGCAGTCTCGGACTAGCGGGAGAGACCCAGTACTTC; CDR3: CASSLGLAGETQYF
V: TRBV11-2; J: TRBJ2-3; D: TRBD1; DNA: TGTGCCAGCAGCTTTTCGAGGACAGGGGACACAGATACGCAGTATTTT; CDR3: CASSFSRTGDTDTQYF
V: TRBV27; J: TRBJ2-6; D: TRBD2; DNA: TGTGCCAGCAGTTCCATCCGACTAGCGGGAGTTTCTGGGGCCAACGTCCTGACTTTC; CDR3: CASSSIRLAGVSGANVLTF
V: TRBV27; J: TRBJ2-2; D: .; DNA: TGTGCCAGCAGTTTGGGGGGGCGGTTCACCACCGGGGAGCTGTTTTTT; CDR3: CASSLGGRFTTGELFF
V: TRBV5-1; J: TRBJ2-3; D: TRBD1; DNA: TGCGCCAGCAGCTCAGCTCTCACAGGGGCAGATACGCAGTATTTT; CDR3: CASSSALTGADTQYF
V: TRBV5-1; J: TRBJ1-2; D: TRBD1; DNA: TGCGCCAGCAGCTTGGGGACAGGAGTGGGCTACACCTTC; CDR3: CASSLGTGVGYTF
V: TRBV25-1; J: TRBJ1-4; D: .; DNA: TGTGCCAGCAGCTGGGGGAGGGCTAATGAAAAACTGTTTTTT; CDR3: CASSWGRANEKLFF
V: TRBV19; J: TRBJ2-6; D: .; DNA: TGTGCCAGTAGTTACAGCTCTGGGGCCAACGTCCTGACTTTC; CDR3: CASSYSSGANVLTF
V: TRBV4-2; J: TRBJ2-1; D: TRBD2; DNA: TGTGCCAGCAGCCAAGATCCCCCCAGCGGGAGCTTCTACAATGAGCAGTTCTTC; CDR3: CASSQDPPSGSFYNEQFF
V: TRBV27; J: TRBJ2-2; D: .; DNA: TGTGCCAGCAGTTATTACCAGGGGACCGGGGAGCTGTTTTTT; CDR3: CASSYYQGTGELFF
V: TRBV6-5; J: TRBJ1-1; D: TRBD1; DNA: TGTGCCAGCAGTCCCCGGGACAGGGGAACTGAAGCTTTCTTT; CDR3: CASSPRDRGTEAFF